The T cell receptor (beta chain) under discussion was sequenced for a study of blood T cell repertoires in COVID-19 (dated by TCRdb to about 2020). Background for the entire study: The collaborator samples originated in the United States, Italy and Spain and spanned the acute and convalescent phases of COVID-19. The material from the prospective study consisted of cDNA or gDNA derived from T cells, B-cell-depleted T cells, or PBMCs. The sample metadata nearly always contained a de-identified subject ID, COVID-19 status, age in years and sex. The repertoires were released in a freely available public database intended as a resource for research on the immune response to SARS-CoV-2. Samples were obtained from the ongoing ImmuneRACE study (first 160 participants) and from 1,254 subjects provided by 6 global collaborators. Subjects who had been exposed to COVID-19, were actively infected with it, or had recovered from it provided the deeply sampled blood TCRbeta repertoires that made up the dataset. HLA class I and class II types, where available, came from metadata supplied by the sample provider rather than from assay-based typing.

This clone was seen just once. No antigen is known for it. No base quality information exists; no much larger clone differs at one position. TCRbeta CDR3 regions were amplified from genomic DNA using the immunoSEQ Assay, a bias-controlled multiplex PCR. The original pipeline was this. Nucleated cell counts per sample were estimated from amplification of reference gene primers within the assay. Sequence reads were collapsed and filtered to measure the absolute abundance of every unique TCRbeta CDR3 rearrangement. Productive Simpson clonality was computed per sample as the square root of Simpson's diversity index over productive rearrangements. TCRdb provides this immuneACCESS table in a form limited to in-frame rearrangements. Some clones are lacking; in checked studies, under half of them reflect an unresolved V gene, and why the rest are absent is not known. The DNA was the basis for D and trimming; V, J and clone size are from that table. For this sample the table gives 180,000 or so clones, of which 88% were detected only once. The top ten clones comprise roughly 4% of the sample.

The germline V gene provides CDR1 ENHRY and CDR2 SYGVKD. The CDR3, cysteine through phenylalanine, is 12 amino acids long. The retained sequence is limited to the CDR3, 36 bases, with the frame set at the first base. V gives up 6 bases and J gives up 8 bases, and the segment between their germline ends measures 10 bases. The collaborating institutions used their own protocols to collect whole blood in K2EDTA tubes. For TCRbeta analysis, collaborators shipped samples as frozen whole blood, isolated PBMCs, or DNA extracted from either of those sample types. The research as a whole found: How much clinical and demographic metadata was included differed by source and by participant, and the metadata was provided uncurated.

Sequenced: peripheral blood. The TCR was taken from a young woman with acute or convalescent COVID-19. The chain is made from TRBV10-3 and TRBJ1-4; no D segment can be confidently identified. The DNA is TGTGCCATCAGCCGCGGTACGGAAAAACTGTTTTTT. It translates as CAISRGTEKLFF.